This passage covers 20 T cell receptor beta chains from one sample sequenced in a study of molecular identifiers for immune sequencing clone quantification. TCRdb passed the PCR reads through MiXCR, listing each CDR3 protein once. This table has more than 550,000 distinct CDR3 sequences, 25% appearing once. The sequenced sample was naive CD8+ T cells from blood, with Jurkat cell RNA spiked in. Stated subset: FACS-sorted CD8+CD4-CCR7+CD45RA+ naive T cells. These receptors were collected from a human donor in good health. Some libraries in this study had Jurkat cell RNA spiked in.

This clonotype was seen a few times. The CDR3 here is CASLEVHNEFGYGYTF. In nucleotides, the CDR3 is TGTGCCAGCCTGGAGGTCCACAACGAGTTCGGATATGGCTACACCTTC. The rearrangement links TRBV7-2 to TRBJ1-2; D gene uncertain. V was pared by 8 bases and J by 5 bases, with 24 bases between. CDR1 and CDR2 (germline): SGHTA, FQGNSA. The CDR3 covers 16 residues.

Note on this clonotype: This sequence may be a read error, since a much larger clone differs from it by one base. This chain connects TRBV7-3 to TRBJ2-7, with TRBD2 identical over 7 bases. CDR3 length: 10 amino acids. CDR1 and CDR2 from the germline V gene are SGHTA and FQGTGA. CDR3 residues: CASERDEQCF. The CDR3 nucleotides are TGTGCCAGCGAGCGGGACGAGCAGTGCTTC.

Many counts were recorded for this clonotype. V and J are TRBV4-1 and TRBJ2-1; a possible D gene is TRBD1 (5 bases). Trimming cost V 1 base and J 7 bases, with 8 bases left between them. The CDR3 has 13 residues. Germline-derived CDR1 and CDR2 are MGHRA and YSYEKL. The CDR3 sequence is CASSQGRVNEQFF. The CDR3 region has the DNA TGCGCCAGCAGCCAAGGCAGGGTGAATGAGCAGTTCTTC.

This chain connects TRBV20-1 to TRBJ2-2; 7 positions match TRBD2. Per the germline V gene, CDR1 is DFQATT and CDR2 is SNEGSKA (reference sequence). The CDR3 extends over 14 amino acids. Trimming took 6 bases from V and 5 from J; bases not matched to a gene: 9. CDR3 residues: CSAQGGSLTGELFF. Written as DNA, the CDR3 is TGCAGTGCCCAGGGAGGGTCGCTAACCGGGGAGCTGTTTTTT.

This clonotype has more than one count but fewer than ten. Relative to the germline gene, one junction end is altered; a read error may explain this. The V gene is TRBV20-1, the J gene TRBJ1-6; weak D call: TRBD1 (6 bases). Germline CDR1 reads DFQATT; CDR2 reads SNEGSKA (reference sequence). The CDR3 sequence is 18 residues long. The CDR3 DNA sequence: TGCGGTGCTAGACTAGGTCCCGGGACACCCTATTATAATTCACCCCTCCACTTT. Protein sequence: CGARLGPGTPYYNSPLHF.

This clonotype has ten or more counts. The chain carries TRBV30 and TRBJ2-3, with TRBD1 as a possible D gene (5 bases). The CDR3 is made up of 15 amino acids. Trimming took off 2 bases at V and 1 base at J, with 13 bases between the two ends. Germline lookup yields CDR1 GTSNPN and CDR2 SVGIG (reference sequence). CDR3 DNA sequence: TGTGCCTGGAGTCCGACAGCTTTTGGCACAGATACGCAGTATTTT. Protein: CAWSPTAFGTDTQYF.

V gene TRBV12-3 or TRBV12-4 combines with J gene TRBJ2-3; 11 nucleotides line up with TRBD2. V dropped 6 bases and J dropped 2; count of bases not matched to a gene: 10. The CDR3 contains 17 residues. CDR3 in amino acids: CASSTKTSGGHTDTQYF. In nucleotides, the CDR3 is TGTGCCAGCAGCACTAAAACTAGCGGGGGCCACACAGATACGCAGTATTTT.

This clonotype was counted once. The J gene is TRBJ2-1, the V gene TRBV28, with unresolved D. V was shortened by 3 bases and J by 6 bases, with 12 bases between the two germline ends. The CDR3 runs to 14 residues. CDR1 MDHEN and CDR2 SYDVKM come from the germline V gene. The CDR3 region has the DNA TGTGCCAGCAGTTTCCGCCTTGGGCCCAATGAGCAGTTCTTC. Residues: CASSFRLGPNEQFF. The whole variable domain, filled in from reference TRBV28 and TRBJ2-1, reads DVKVTQSSRYLVKRTGEKVFLECVQDMDHENMFWYRQDPGLGLRLIYFSYDVKMKEKGDIPEGYSVSREKKERFSLILESASTNQTSMYLCASSFRLGPNEQFFGPGTRLTVL.

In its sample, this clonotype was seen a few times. CDR3 DNA: TGTGCCACCAGCAGAGAAGTTCCGGGAGAGACCCAGTACTTC. Its protein product is CATSREVPGETQYF. The chain recombines TRBV15 with TRBJ2-5; D is ambiguous. Trimming took 0 bases from V and 4 from J, leaving 9 bases between them. Germline CDR1 reads LNHNV; CDR2 reads YYDKDF (reference sequence). This CDR3 region has 14 residues.

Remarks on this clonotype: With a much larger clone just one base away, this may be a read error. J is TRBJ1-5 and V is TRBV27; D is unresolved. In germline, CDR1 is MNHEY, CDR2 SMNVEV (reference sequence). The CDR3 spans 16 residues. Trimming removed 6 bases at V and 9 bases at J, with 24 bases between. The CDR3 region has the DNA TGTGCCAGCAGGCCTCTTGACCCCCTGGGAGGTCGGCCCCAGCATTTT. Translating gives CASRPLDPLGGRPQHF.

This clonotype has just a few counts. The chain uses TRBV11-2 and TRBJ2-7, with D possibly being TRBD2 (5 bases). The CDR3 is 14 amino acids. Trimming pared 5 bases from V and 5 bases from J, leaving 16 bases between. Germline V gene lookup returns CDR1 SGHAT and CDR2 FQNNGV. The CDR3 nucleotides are TGTGCCAGCAGCCTCCGCGGGCTAGCTGACGAGCAGTACTTC. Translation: CASSLRGLADEQYF. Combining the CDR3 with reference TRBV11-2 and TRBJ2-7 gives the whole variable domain EAGVAQSPRYKIIEKRQSVAFWCNPISGHATLYWYQQILGQGPKLLIQFQNNGVVDDSQLPKDRFSAERLKGVDSTLKIQPAKLEDSAVYLCASSLRGLADEQYFGPGTRLTVT.

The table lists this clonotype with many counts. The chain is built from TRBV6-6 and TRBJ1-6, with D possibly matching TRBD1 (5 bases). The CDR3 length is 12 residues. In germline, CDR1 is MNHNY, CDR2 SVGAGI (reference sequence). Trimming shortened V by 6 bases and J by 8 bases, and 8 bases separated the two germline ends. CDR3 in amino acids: CASSQGDSPLHF. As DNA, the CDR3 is TGTGCCAGCAGCCAGGGTGATTCACCCCTCCACTTT.

CDR3 sequence: CSGGQGIQETQYF. Written as DNA, the CDR3 is TGCAGCGGCGGGCAGGGGATCCAAGAGACCCAGTACTTC. V gene TRBV20-1 combines with J gene TRBJ2-5, with D perhaps TRBD1 (6 bases). CDR1 and CDR2 (germline): DFQATT, SNEGSKA (reference sequence). The CDR3 has 13 amino acids.

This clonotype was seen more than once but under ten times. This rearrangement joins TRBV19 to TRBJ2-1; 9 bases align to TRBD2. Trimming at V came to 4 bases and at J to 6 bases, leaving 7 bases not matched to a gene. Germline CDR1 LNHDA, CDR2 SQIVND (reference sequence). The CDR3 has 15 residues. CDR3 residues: CASSTSSGAFNEQFF. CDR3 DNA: TGTGCCAGTAGTACCTCTAGCGGGGCGTTCAATGAGCAGTTCTTC.

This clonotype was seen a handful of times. This CDR3 is CASSQYSPTRAGASTDTQYF. The CDR3, as DNA: TGTGCCAGCAGCCAATATAGCCCGACTAGGGCAGGGGCGAGCACAGATACGCAGTATTTT. The chain has TRBV7-3 and TRBJ2-3; D tentatively reads TRBD1 or TRBD2 (6 bases each). CDR1 and CDR2 from the germline V gene are SGHTA and FQGTGA. Trimming removed 5 bases from V and 0 bases from J, with 27 bases in between. This CDR3 region has 20 residues.

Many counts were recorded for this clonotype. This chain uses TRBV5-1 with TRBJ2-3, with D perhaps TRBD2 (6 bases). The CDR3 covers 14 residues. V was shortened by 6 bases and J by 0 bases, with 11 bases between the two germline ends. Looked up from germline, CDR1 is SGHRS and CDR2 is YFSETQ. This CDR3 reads CASKGGTSTDTQYF. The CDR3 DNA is TGCGCCAGCAAGGGCGGGACTAGCACAGATACGCAGTATTTT. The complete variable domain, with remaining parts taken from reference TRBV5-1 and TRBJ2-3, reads KAGVTQTPRYLIKTRGQQVTLSCSPISGHRSVSWYQQTPGQGLQFLFEYFSETQRNKGNFPGRFSGRQFSNSRSEMNVSTLELGDSALYLCASKGGTSTDTQYFGPGTRLTVL.

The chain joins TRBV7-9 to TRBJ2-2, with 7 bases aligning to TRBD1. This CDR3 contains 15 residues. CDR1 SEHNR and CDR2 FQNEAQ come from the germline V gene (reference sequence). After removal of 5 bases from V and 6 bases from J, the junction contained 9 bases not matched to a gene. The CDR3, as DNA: TGTGCCAGCAGCGAGGGACAGAGAAGCTCCGGGGAGCTGTTTTTT. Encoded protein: CASSEGQRSSGELFF.

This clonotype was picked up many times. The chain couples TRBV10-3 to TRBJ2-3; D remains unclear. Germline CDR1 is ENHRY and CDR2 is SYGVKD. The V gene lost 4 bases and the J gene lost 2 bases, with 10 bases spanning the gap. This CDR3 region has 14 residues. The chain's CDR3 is CAISVGTSTDTQYF. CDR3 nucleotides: TGTGCCATCAGTGTGGGCACCTCCACAGATACGCAGTATTTT.

The CDR3 protein is CASSTAGQGPYNEQYF. CDR3 bases: TGTGCCAGCAGCACCGCGGGACAGGGACCCTACAATGAGCAGTACTTC. The rearrangement joins TRBV7-9 to TRBJ2-5; 9 bases align to TRBD1. V dropped 5 bases and J dropped 11; count of bases not matched to a gene: 18. This CDR3 is 16 amino acids long. Germline CDR1 reads SEHNR; CDR2 reads FQNEAQ (reference sequence).

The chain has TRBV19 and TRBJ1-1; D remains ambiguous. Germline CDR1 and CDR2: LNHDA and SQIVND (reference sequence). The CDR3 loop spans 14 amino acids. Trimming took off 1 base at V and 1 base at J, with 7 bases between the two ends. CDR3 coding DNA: TGTGCCAGTAGTATAGTCCCGGCGAACACTGAAGCTTTCTTT. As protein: CASSIVPANTEAFF.